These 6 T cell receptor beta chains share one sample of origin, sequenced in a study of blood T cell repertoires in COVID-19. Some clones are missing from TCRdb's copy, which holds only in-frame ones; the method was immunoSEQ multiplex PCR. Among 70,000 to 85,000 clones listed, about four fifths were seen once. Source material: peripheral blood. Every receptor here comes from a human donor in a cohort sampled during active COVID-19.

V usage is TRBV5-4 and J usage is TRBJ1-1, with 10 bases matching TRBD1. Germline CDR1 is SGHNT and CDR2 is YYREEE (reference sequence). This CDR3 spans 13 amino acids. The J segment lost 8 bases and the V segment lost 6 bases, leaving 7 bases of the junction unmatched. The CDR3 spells CASTVTGGAEAFF. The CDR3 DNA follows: TGTGCCAGCACTGTGACAGGGGGCGCAGAAGCTTTCTTT.

CDR3 amino acids: CASSLTSVNEQFF. In DNA, the CDR3 is TGTGCCAGCTCACTGACTAGCGTCAATGAGCAGTTCTTC. The J gene is TRBJ2-1, the V gene TRBV18; 8 bases align to TRBD2. Germline CDR1 and CDR2: KGHSH and LQKENI. The CDR3 spans 13 residues. The ends lost 4 bases at V and 6 bases at J; junction bases unmatched: 2.

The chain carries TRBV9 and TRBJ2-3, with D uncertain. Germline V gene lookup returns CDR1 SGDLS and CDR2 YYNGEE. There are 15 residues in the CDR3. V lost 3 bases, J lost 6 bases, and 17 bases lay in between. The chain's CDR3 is CASSALRESKDTQYF. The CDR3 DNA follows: TGTGCCAGCAGCGCCCTCCGCGAGTCTAAGGATACGCAGTATTTT. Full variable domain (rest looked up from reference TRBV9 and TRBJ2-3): DSGVTQTPKHLITATGQRVTLRCSPRSGDLSVYWYQQSLDQGLQFLIQYYNGEERAKGNILERFSAQQFPDLHSELNLSSLELGDSALYFCASSALRESKDTQYFGPGTRLTVL.

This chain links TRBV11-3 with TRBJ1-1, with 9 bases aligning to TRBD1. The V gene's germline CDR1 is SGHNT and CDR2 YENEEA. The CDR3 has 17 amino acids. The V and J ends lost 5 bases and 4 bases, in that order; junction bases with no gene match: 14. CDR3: CASSRRRGPGQGTEAFF. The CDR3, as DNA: TGTGCCAGCAGCAGGAGAAGGGGACCGGGACAGGGCACTGAAGCTTTCTTT.

In DNA form, the CDR3 reads TGCGCCAGCAGCTTGGAAAGCGGGGCATCCTACGAGCAGTACTTC. Amino acids: CASSLESGASYEQYF. This chain uses TRBV5-1 with TRBJ2-7; TRBD2 aligns across 7 bases. CDR1 is SGHRS, CDR2 YFSETQ, per germline. This CDR3 has 15 residues. Trimming removed 0 bases from V and 1 base from J; junction bases left unmatched: 4.

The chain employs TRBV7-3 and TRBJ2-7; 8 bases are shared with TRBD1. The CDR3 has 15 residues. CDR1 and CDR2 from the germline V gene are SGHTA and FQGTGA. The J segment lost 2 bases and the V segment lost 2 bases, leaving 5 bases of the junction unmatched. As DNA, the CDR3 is TGTGCCAGCAGCTTATCCGGACAGGGCCCCTACGAGCAGTACTTC. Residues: CASSLSGQGPYEQYF.